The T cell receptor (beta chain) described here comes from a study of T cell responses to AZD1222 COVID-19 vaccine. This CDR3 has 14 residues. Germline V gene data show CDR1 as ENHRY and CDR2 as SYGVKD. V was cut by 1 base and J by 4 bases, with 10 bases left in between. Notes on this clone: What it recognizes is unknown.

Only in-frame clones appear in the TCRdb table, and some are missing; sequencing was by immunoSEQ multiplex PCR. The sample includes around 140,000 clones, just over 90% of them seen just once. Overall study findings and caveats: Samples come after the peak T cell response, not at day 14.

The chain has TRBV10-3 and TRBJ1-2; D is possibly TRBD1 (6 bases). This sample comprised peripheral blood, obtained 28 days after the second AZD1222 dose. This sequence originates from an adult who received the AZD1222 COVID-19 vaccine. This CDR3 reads CAISEWAQGYGYTF. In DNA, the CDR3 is TGTGCCATCAGTGAGTGGGCACAGGGCTATGGCTACACCTTC.